The 3 T cell receptor beta chains in this list originate from one sample, sequenced in a study of neurological immune-mediated disorders. Time point reported: longitudinal time-point 3. TCRdb reprocessed the 5' RACE reads via MiXCR and lists one record per CDR3 protein. The table has 95,000 to 110,000 distinct CDR3 sequences, more than 10% seen once. Sequenced material: PBMCs. All receptors come from a female donor with HTLV-1-associated myelopathy (HAM/TSP).

Written as DNA, the CDR3 is TGTGCCAGCAGCTTAGCTGGACGCGACAATCAGCCCCAGCATTTT. Translation gives CASSLAGRDNQPQHF. The chain couples TRBV11-2 to TRBJ1-5; D is uncertain. Germline lookup yields CDR1 SGHAT and CDR2 FQNNGV. The V gene lost 1 base and the J gene lost 3 bases, with 10 bases spanning the gap. The CDR3 length is 15 residues.

In its sample, this clonotype was seen many times. This chain joins TRBV6-1 and TRBJ1-2; unclear D gene. CDR1 is MNHNS and CDR2 is SASEGT in the germline V gene. The CDR3 covers 14 residues. V was cut by 4 bases and J by 2 bases, with 11 bases left in between. CDR3 protein: CASSARTMNYGYTF. In DNA, the CDR3 is TGTGCCAGCAGTGCCCGGACGATGAACTATGGCTACACCTTC.

This clonotype was recorded at least ten times. V and J are TRBV9 and TRBJ2-7, with 13 bases fitting TRBD2. Losses at the gene ends were 2 bases for V and 3 bases for J; bases not matched to a gene: 11. The CDR3 runs 18 residues. From germline, CDR1 is SGDLS and CDR2 YYNGEE. The CDR3 spells CASSVADKLAGGLYEQYF. The CDR3 DNA is TGTGCCAGCAGCGTGGCAGACAAACTAGCGGGGGGGCTCTACGAGCAGTACTTC.